The clone carrying this TCR beta chain was counted a few times. As TCR cDNA was made by 5'RACE template switching, a universal primer site and UMIs were added. TCRdb itself ran the 5' RACE reads through MiXCR, one entry per CDR3 protein. The repertoire holds under 400,000 distinct CDR3 sequences, with approximately 12% as singletons. This entry comes from a study of T cells after yellow fever vaccination. The CDR3 runs to 15 residues. V was pared by 7 bases and J by 2 bases, with 8 bases of the junction left unmatched. Per germline, CDR1 MDHEN and CDR2 SYDVKM. This TCR derives from a man younger than 35 who received the YFV17D yellow fever vaccine. V gene TRBV28 combines with J gene TRBJ1-3; 7 bases are a match to TRBD1. The source was CD4+ T cells sorted from PBMCs, collected 15 days after the yellow fever booster vaccination. The CDR3: CASNGGQSAGNTIYF. The DNA of the CDR3 is TGTGCCAGCAATGGGGGACAGTCGGCTGGAAACACCATATATTTT.